The 24 T cell receptor beta chains presented below share a single source sample, sequenced in a study of post-analysis software for immune sequencing data (dated by TCRdb to the mid-2010s). What the study reported, not specific to this receptor: Several TRBV segments, including TRBV5-6, TRBV5-1 and TRBV20-1, were significantly more frequent in patients than controls.

Which antigens these TCRs recognize remains unknown. Library generation was performed with PCR. The sequencer was an Illumina HiSeq 2500. To reduce PCR and sequencing biases, unique molecular identifiers were incorporated into the TCR beta cDNA libraries. The public reads were quality trimmed at Q25 with fastp and then assembled into clones with MiXCR by TCRdb, keeping productive beta chains. Rows with a matching CDR3 protein are joined into one entry that keeps the most common DNA and genes. Present in this sample are about half a million distinct CDR3 sequences, 30% to 40% of which were seen just once. The ten largest account for 4.5% to 7.5% of the sample. Sequenced sample: blood. These receptors came from a girl aged 2-17 years with multiple sclerosis.

This clonotype was found a few times. This chain uses TRBV10-3 with TRBJ2-5, with 10 bases aligning to TRBD1. Trimming took 6 bases from V and 0 from J; bases not matched to a gene: 10. The CDR3 is 17 amino acids. Germline-derived CDR1 and CDR2 are ENHRY and SYGVKD. CDR3 DNA sequence: TGTGCCATCAGCGGAGACGGGACAGGGGCCTACCAAGAGACCCAGTACTTC. Its translation is CAISGDGTGAYQETQYF.

CDR3 protein: CASKRETNYGYTF. CDR3 bases: TGTGCCAGCAAGAGGGAGACTAACTATGGCTACACCTTC. The chain recombines TRBV28 with TRBJ1-2; D not resolved. Trimming removed 7 bases at V and 0 bases at J, with 9 bases between. The CDR3 loop spans 13 amino acids. Germline CDR1 is MDHEN and CDR2 is SYDVKM.

Only a few counts were recorded for this clonotype. The chain is built from TRBV7-2 and TRBJ1-2; unclear D gene. Between the trimmed V and J ends, which lost 2 bases and 4 bases, there was a span of 20 bases. CDR3 length equals 17 residues. Germline assignment: CDR1 SGHTA and CDR2 FQGNSA. The CDR3 DNA is TGTGCCAGCAGCTTATTTAACCGGCAGGACGATTTCTATGGCTACACCTTC. This gives the protein CASSLFNRQDDFYGYTF. The variable domain in full, with the rest retrieved from reference TRBV7-2 and TRBJ1-2, is GAGVSQSPSNKVTEKGKDVELRCDPISGHTALYWYRQSLGQGLEFLIYFQGNSAPDKSGLPSDRFSAERTGGSVSTLTIQRTQQEDSAVYLCASSLFNRQDDFYGYTFGSGTRLTVV.

This clonotype was recorded a few times. This chain joins TRBV20-1 and TRBJ2-3; the D gene is possibly TRBD2 (6 bases). The V gene's germline CDR1 is DFQATT and CDR2 SNEGSKA (reference sequence). V shed 3 bases and J shed 2 bases, with 18 bases lying between them. There are 16 residues in the CDR3. In DNA, the CDR3 is TGCAGTGCTAGGGGGTCGGGCGGGGCCCCCACAGATACGCAGTATTTT. Translation gives CSARGSGGAPTDTQYF.

As regards this clonotype: Being one base from a much bigger clone, this may be a read error. The chain couples TRBV2 to TRBJ2-5, with TRBD1 as a possible D gene (5 bases). Trimming shortened V by 6 bases and J by 0 bases, and 5 bases separated the two germline ends. The CDR3 contains 12 residues. Germline V gives CDR1 SNHLY, CDR2 FYNNEI. CDR3 DNA sequence: TGTGCCAGCAGACAGGACCAAGAGACCCAGTACTTC. Its protein product is CASRQDQETQYF.

This clonotype was recorded a few times. The chain carries TRBV11-2 and TRBJ2-3; D may be TRBD1 or TRBD2 (5 bases each). The V end was cut by 7 bases, the J end by 2 bases, with 16 bases between. The CDR3 has 15 residues. From germline, CDR1 is SGHAT and CDR2 FQNNGV. The CDR3 protein is CASTTYTGPTDTQYF. The CDR3 DNA reads as TGTGCCAGCACCACCTACACGGGGCCCACAGATACGCAGTATTTT. Filled out from reference TRBV11-2 and TRBJ2-3, the complete variable domain reads EAGVAQSPRYKIIEKRQSVAFWCNPISGHATLYWYQQILGQGPKLLIQFQNNGVVDDSQLPKDRFSAERLKGVDSTLKIQPAKLEDSAVYLCASTTYTGPTDTQYFGPGTRLTVL.

The V and J genes are TRBV27 and TRBJ2-5, with a tentative D call TRBD1 (7 bases). Germline V lookup: CDR1 MNHEY, CDR2 SMNVEV (reference sequence). The V gene lost 6 bases and the J gene lost 5 bases, with 22 bases spanning the gap. CDR3 length: 16 residues. CDR3 protein: CASSEIAGGPGETQYF. CDR3 in DNA: TGTGCCAGCAGCGAGATAGCAGGGGGGCCAGGGGAGACCCAGTACTTC.

In this sample, this clonotype turned up a few times. The genes are TRBV9 and TRBJ1-2; possible D gene TRBD1, 6 bases. V lost 4 bases, J lost 8 bases, and 18 bases lay in between. CDR1 and CDR2 from the germline V gene are SGDLS and YYNGEE. There are 14 residues in the CDR3. The CDR3 nucleotides are TGTGCCAGCAGCCCAGGGGATGGGCTGAAGGGCTACACCTTC. Translated, it gives CASSPGDGLKGYTF.

The chain recombines TRBV20-1 with TRBJ2-1; D gene uncertain. The CDR3 runs 14 residues. Germline loops: CDR1 DFQATT, CDR2 SNEGSKA (reference sequence). V lost 0 bases to trimming and J lost 0 bases, with 6 bases between them. The CDR3 region is CSARDVSSYNEQFF. The DNA for the CDR3 is TGCAGTGCTAGAGATGTGAGCTCCTACAATGAGCAGTTCTTC.

The chain has TRBV6-1 and TRBJ1-2; D remains ambiguous. V was cut by 7 bases and J by 4 bases, with 19 bases left in between. Looked up from germline, CDR1 is MNHNS and CDR2 is SASEGT. CDR3 size: 15 residues. The CDR3 nucleotides are TGTGCCAGCAAAGAAGACTCTAATGGAGGCTATGGCTACACCTTC. Encoded protein: CASKEDSNGGYGYTF.

The rearrangement uses TRBV20-1 and TRBJ2-5; possibly TRBD1 or TRBD2 for D (7 bases each). Trimming stripped 5 bases from V and 7 bases from J, with 17 bases between. Germline-derived CDR1 and CDR2 are DFQATT and SNEGSKA (reference sequence). There are 13 residues in the CDR3. The CDR3 here is CSAPWGGDRTQYF. The CDR3 coding sequence is TGCAGTGCTCCGTGGGGGGGGGACAGGACCCAGTACTTC.

This rearrangement joins TRBV29-1 to TRBJ2-5; a weak D match, TRBD2 (6 bases). Germline lookup yields CDR1 SQVTM and CDR2 ANQGSEA. V was clipped by 7 bases and J by 7 bases, with 16 bases between them. The CDR3 loop spans 12 amino acids. For the CDR3, the DNA is TGCAGCGCCTTTGGCGGGGTTGGGACCCAGTACTTC. Amino acids: CSAFGGVGTQYF.

In its sample, this clonotype was seen a few times. The chain joins TRBV6-5 to TRBJ2-7; no clear D. Per the germline V gene, CDR1 is MNHEY and CDR2 is SVGAGI. CDR3 length: 16 residues. Trimming stripped 6 bases from V and 3 bases from J, with 21 bases between. The CDR3 region is CASSPLPGSTYYEQYF. DNA for the CDR3: TGTGCCAGCAGCCCCCTTCCCGGCAGCACATACTACGAGCAGTACTTC.

The table lists this clonotype with a count of one. In DNA form, the CDR3 reads TGTGCCAGCACCCGGGCGGGTCGGGGGGAGACCCAGTACTTC. This encodes CASTRAGRGETQYF. The chain couples TRBV7-2 to TRBJ2-7; D is possibly TRBD2 (6 bases). The J call is uncertain, as TRBJ2-5 better fits the DNA end. This CDR3 spans 14 amino acids. Germline V gene sequence: CDR1 SGHTA, CDR2 FQGNSA.

This clonotype has more than one count but fewer than ten. One end of the junction does not line up with germline, which may come from a read error. V usage is TRBV5-1 and J usage is TRBJ1-1; tentatively, D is TRBD1 (5 bases). CDR1 SGHRS and CDR2 YFSETQ come from the germline V gene. CDR3 length: 17 residues. The CDR3 DNA sequence: TGCGCCAGCACCTTGGATGGGACCCAAGGAGGGAACACTGAAGCTTTCTTT. It specifies CASTLDGTQGGNTEAFF.

This clonotype was observed a few times. V gene TRBV5-1 combines with J gene TRBJ1-1; 7 bases match TRBD1. Germline loops: CDR1 SGHRS, CDR2 YFSETQ. The V segment lost 6 bases and the J segment 2 bases; nucleotides outside the gene matches: 13. CDR3 length equals 16 residues. The CDR3 sequence: CASKSNTGVPNTEAFF. CDR3 sequence (DNA): TGCGCCAGCAAATCCAACACAGGGGTTCCCAACACTGAAGCTTTCTTT.

There are a few counts of this clonotype. This chain uses TRBV29-1 with TRBJ2-5; D possibly matches TRBD1 or TRBD2 (5 bases each). Germline loops: CDR1 SQVTM, CDR2 ANQGSEA. The CDR3 length is 16 residues. V shed 4 bases and J shed 1 base, with 19 bases lying between them. CDR3 loop: CSVALGSGPIQETQYF. The CDR3 DNA sequence: TGCAGCGTTGCCCTAGGGTCGGGGCCGATCCAAGAGACCCAGTACTTC.

The sample holds a few counts of this clonotype. The chain has TRBV28 and TRBJ1-2; D may be TRBD1 (6 bases). This CDR3 has 17 amino acids. Germline CDR1 is MDHEN and CDR2 is SYDVKM. Trimming stripped 4 bases from V and 0 bases from J, with 18 bases between. CDR3 loop: CASSSPGWGPSNYGYTF. DNA for the CDR3: TGTGCCAGCAGTTCGCCGGGCTGGGGGCCCTCTAACTATGGCTACACCTTC.

The CDR3 DNA sequence: TGCAGTGTCGCGGGGGGTCAATCCTACGAGCAGTACTTC. Protein: CSVAGGQSYEQYF. The J gene is TRBJ2-7, the V gene TRBV20-1, with 8 bases fitting TRBD2. Germline V lookup: CDR1 DFQATT, CDR2 SNEGSKA (reference sequence). CDR3 length: 13 amino acids. Losses at the gene ends were 7 bases for V and 1 base for J; bases not matched to a gene: 6.

The rearrangement joins TRBV12-3 or TRBV12-4 to TRBJ1-4; D is possibly TRBD1 (5 bases). The V end lost 7 bases, the J end lost 5 bases, and 26 bases lay between the germline ends. This CDR3 contains 18 residues. The chain's CDR3 is CASIPAPIGTSGNEKLFF. DNA of the CDR3: TGTGCCAGCATTCCGGCCCCGATCGGGACTTCGGGGAATGAAAAACTGTTTTTT.

The rearrangement links TRBV5-1 to TRBJ1-1; 7 bases align to TRBD1. J lost 4 bases, V lost 1 base, and 4 bases had no gene match. The CDR3 consists of 14 residues. Germline CDR1 SGHRS, CDR2 YFSETQ. The CDR3 loop is CASSLTGEGTEAFF. Here the CDR3 DNA reads TGCGCCAGCAGCTTGACAGGGGAGGGCACTGAAGCTTTCTTT. Using reference TRBV5-1 and TRBJ1-1 for the parts outside the CDR3, the full variable domain is KAGVTQTPRYLIKTRGQQVTLSCSPISGHRSVSWYQQTPGQGLQFLFEYFSETQRNKGNFPGRFSGRQFSNSRSEMNVSTLELGDSALYLCASSLTGEGTEAFFGQGTRLTVV.

This clonotype occurred a few times. The genes are TRBV6-5 and TRBJ2-5; D gene ambiguous. The germline V gene encodes CDR1 MNHEY and CDR2 SVGAGI. V lost 0 bases and J 7 bases, leaving 12 bases between the germline ends. CDR3 length equals 14 residues. In DNA form, the CDR3 reads TGTGCCAGCAGTTACTCGAACCCCTTGGGGACCCAGTACTTC. It is translated as CASSYSNPLGTQYF.

This chain uses TRBV28 with TRBJ2-3, with 10 bases aligning to TRBD1. This CDR3 is 16 amino acids long. CDR1 and CDR2 from the germline V gene are MDHEN and SYDVKM. V gave up 7 bases and J gave up 4 bases; unmatched junction bases: 11. The CDR3 DNA is TGTGCCAGCAATCTACCGGGACAGGGGAGGCCAGATACGCAGTATTTT. This encodes CASNLPGQGRPDTQYF.

This rearrangement joins TRBV24-1 to TRBJ1-5; 8 nucleotides match TRBD1. CDR1 is KGHDR and CDR2 is SFDVKD in the germline V gene. The V gene end was trimmed by 5 bases and the J gene end by 5 bases; junction bases not matched to a gene: 4. The CDR3 runs to 14 residues. The CDR3 reads CATSGGQGYQPQHF. CDR3 nucleotides: TGTGCCACCAGTGGCGGACAGGGCTATCAGCCCCAGCATTTT.